These T cell receptor beta chains were read from a single sample in a study of immune evolution from preneoplasia to lung adenocarcinoma. Assay used: immunoSEQ multiplex PCR; TCRdb lists only in-frame clones, some missing. There are about 9,000 clones in the sample; 80% to 90% occur only once, and roughly 5.7% lies in the top ten. The source material was FFPE minimally invasive lung adenocarcinoma tissue. The receptors were gathered from a person between 70 and 80 years old with lung adenocarcinoma. The CDR3 runs from the conserved cysteine through the conserved F or W.

j_gene	v_gene	CDR3aa
TRBJ2-1	TRBV6-5	CASSYVAGGINEQFF
TRBJ1-2	TRBV2	CASTGDPANYGYTF
TRBJ1-1	TRBV5-1	CASSSDRVSGTEAFF
TRBJ1-3	TRBV6-5	CASRSRDRGNTIYF
TRBJ1-2	TRBV7-9	CASSLAGAAGGYTF
TRBJ1-1	TRBV30	CAWSRANTEAFF
TRBJ1-6	TRBV28	CASSFPPGASSYNSPLHF
TRBJ1-4	TRBV2	CASRDGTARNEKLFF
TRBJ1-5	TRBV19	CASSMPDRASNQPQHF
TRBJ2-7	TRBV5-6	CASSPAGTRGEQYF
TRBJ1-2	TRBV18	CASSPTQGYTF
TRBJ1-2	TRBV18	CASSRGTSGFGYTF
TRBJ2-7	TRBV6-1	CASKTPGQGYEQYF
TRBJ2-7	TRBV12-5	CASGPTVYEQYF
TRBJ2-7	TRBV4-1	CASSQLPGRYYEQYF
TRBJ2-7	TRBV11-3	CASSLGMGSTDEQYF
TRBJ2-3	TRBV7-6	CASSLASGGRTDTQYF
TRBJ1-4	TRBV11-2	CASSLQGSRGEKLFF
TRBJ1-3	TRBV7-2	CASSLSRQVTSRSGNTIYF
TRBJ1-2	TRBV10-2	CASMGTGGGYTF
TRBJ1-5	TRBV19	CASTPGGSIDSNQPQHF
TRBJ2-1	TRBV18	CASGGSAGEQFF
TRBJ1-6	TRBV7-3	CASSLNGLALHF
TRBJ1-2	TRBV7-9	CAISPGSEGQDYGYTF
TRBJ1-2	TRBV27	CASSSTRAGYNYGYTF
TRBJ2-7	TRBV9	CASSLIAGAGEQYF
TRBJ1-2	TRBV11-2	CASSLDSGQTYGYTF
TRBJ1-2	TRBV19	CASSSRTADGYTF
TRBJ1-5	TRBV7-9	CASSFDRDYQPQHF
TRBJ1-1	TRBV14	CASSQEVGEAFF
TRBJ1-5	TRBV7-8	CASSLSGRDQPQHF
TRBJ1-5	TRBV2	CASQRGTNQPQHF